There are a few counts of the clone carrying this T cell receptor (beta chain). Its antigen is unknown. The germline V gene has CDR1 KGHSH and CDR2 LQKENI. The V gene end was trimmed by 4 bases and the J gene end by 0 bases; junction bases not matched to a gene: 4. The CDR3 runs to 15 residues. This specimen comes from a study of cytomegalovirus exposure and HLA in healthy donors. Study-wide results and limits: Based on reports, TCR beta sequences accurately predicted HLA-A and HLA-B alleles for most subjects.

Use of 60 Vbeta and 13 Jbeta primers characterized the PCR. Some clones are missing from TCRdb's copy, which holds only in-frame ones; the method was immunoSEQ multiplex PCR. This table has some 85,000 clones, more than 70% appearing once. This chain uses TRBV18 with TRBJ2-3; 7 nucleotides agree with TRBD2. The TCR was taken from a man younger than 45 in good health and CMV-seronegative. The sequencing input was PBMCs. Written as DNA, the CDR3 is TGTGCCAGCTCACTTACTAGCGCCAGCACAGATACGCAGTATTTT. Protein: CASSLTSASTDTQYF.